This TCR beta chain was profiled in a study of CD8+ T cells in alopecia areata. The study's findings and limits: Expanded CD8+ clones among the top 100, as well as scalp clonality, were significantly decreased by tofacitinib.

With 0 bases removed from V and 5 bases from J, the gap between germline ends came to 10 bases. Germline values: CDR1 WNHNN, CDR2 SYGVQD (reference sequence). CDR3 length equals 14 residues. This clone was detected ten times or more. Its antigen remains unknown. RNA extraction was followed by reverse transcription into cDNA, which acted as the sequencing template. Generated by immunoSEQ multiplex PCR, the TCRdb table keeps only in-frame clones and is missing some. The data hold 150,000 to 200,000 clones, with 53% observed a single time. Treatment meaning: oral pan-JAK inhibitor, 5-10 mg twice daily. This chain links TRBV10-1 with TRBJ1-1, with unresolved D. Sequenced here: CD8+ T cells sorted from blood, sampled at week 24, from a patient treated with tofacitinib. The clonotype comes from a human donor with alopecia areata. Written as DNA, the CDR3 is TGCGCCAGCAGTGAGTCATTAGGAGTGACTGAAGCTTTCTTT. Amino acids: CASSESLGVTEAFF.